This TCR beta chain derives from a study of neurological immune-mediated disorders. In TCRdb, the 5' RACE reads were re-called with MiXCR into one record per CDR3 protein. The table includes fewer than 40,000 distinct CDR3 sequences, roughly 3.7% detected once. This clonotype was picked up many times. The V segment lost 5 bases and the J segment 6 bases; nucleotides outside the gene matches: 7. The CDR3 is 14 amino acids. Germline V gene data show CDR1 as DFQATT and CDR2 as SNEGSKA (reference sequence). The V call is TRBV20-1, the J call TRBJ2-1; 10 bases fit TRBD2. The receptor's source is a woman aged 40 to 49 in good health. The sample was CD4+ T cells from blood. The CDR3 here is CSAYAASGSNEQFF. DNA for the CDR3: TGCAGTGCTTATGCGGCTAGCGGGAGCAATGAGCAGTTCTTC.